Below, one T cell receptor beta chain is given with its context. This sample is drawn from a study of OX40 agonist ivuxolimab in advanced cancers. Generated by immunoSEQ multiplex PCR, the TCRdb table keeps only in-frame clones and is missing some. The table includes fewer than 90,000 clones, approximately 86% detected once. This CDR3 region has 18 residues. CDR1 and CDR2 (germline): SGHDT, YYEEEE. Trimming stripped 0 bases from V and 2 bases from J, with 18 bases between. This chain connects TRBV5-6 to TRBJ2-1; D might be TRBD2 (6 bases). This clonotype was sampled from an adult with an advanced solid tumor such as melanoma, head and neck, liver or kidney cancer. Material: CD4+ or CD8+ T cells sorted from blood, obtained in a trial of the OX40 agonist ivuxolimab. The CDR3: CASSLEIWRDGTYNEQFF. As DNA, the CDR3 is TGTGCCAGCAGCTTGGAGATATGGCGGGACGGTACCTACAATGAGCAGTTCTTC.